This note documents a single T cell receptor (beta chain) sequence. Its matching antigen is unknown. This specimen belongs to a study of shared clonotypes between healthy human individuals. Each subset's genomic DNA was split evenly across several immunoSEQ plates. This table comes from immunoSEQ multiplex PCR, and its TCRdb copy is limited to in-frame clones, with some not included. The sample records about 2.1 million clones, 93% being singletons. The naive CD8 subset, CD45RO-negative cells positively selected for CCR7, excluded terminally differentiated effector memory CD45RA+ cells. Findings of the study overall: On the whole, naive subsets had larger estimated richness than memory subsets had.

The V end lost 4 bases, the J end lost 0 bases, and 11 bases lay between the germline ends. This CDR3 is 14 amino acids long. The germline V gene encodes CDR1 SQVTM and CDR2 ANQGSEA. This chain uses TRBV29-1 with TRBJ2-3; perhaps TRBD2 as D (5 bases). This clonotype was sampled from a man aged 18 to 29 in good health. Some clones in this sample may be carry-over from other donors' samples. Sequencing was done on a sample of naive CD8+ T cells from PBMCs. CDR3 sequence (DNA): TGCAGCGTTGTAGCGTCTTCTAGCACAGATACGCAGTATTTT. It encodes CSVVASSSTDTQYF.